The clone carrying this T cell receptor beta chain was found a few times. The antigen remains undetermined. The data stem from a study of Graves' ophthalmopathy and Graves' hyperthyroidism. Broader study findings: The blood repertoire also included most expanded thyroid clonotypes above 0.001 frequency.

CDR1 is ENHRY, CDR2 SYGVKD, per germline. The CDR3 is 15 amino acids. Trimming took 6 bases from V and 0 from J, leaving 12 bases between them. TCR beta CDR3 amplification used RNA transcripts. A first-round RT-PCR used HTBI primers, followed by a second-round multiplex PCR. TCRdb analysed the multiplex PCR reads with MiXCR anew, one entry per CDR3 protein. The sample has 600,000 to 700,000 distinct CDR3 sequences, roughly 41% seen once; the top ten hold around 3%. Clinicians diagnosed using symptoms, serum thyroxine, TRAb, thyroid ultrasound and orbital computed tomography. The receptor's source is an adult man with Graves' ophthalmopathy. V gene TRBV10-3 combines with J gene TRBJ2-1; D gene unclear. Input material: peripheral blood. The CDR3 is CAISDQLSSYNEQFF. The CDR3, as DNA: TGTGCCATCAGCGATCAGTTGAGCTCCTACAATGAGCAGTTCTTC.